Detailed here is one T cell receptor (beta chain). The antigen it binds to is not known. No per-base quality is available; no much larger clone lies one base away. The germline V gene provides CDR1 SGHRS and CDR2 YFSETQ. From the cysteine through the phenylalanine, the CDR3 covers 16 amino acids. Only the CDR3 region is kept as DNA, spanning 48 bases read in frame from base 1. V is pruned by 3 bases and J by 7 bases, leaving 4 bases of the junction without a gene match. This specimen comes from a study of T cell changes during pregnancy in multiple sclerosis (dated by TCRdb to the late 2010s). For the wider study: Changes in the T cell repertoire over the course of pregnancy were examined in this study in women with multiple sclerosis.

The library was made by the immunoSEQ multiplex PCR assay. As stored in TCRdb, this immuneACCESS dataset retains in-frame rearrangements with V and J assigned. A fraction of the clones does not appear; measured against another copy, unresolved V genes explain less than half of the discrepancy, and the remainder lacks a known reason. The sample table lists 55,000 to 70,000 clones, just over 90% of them with a count of one. The top ten clones comprise approximately 0.35% of the sample. The specimen was CD4+ T cells from peripheral blood mononuclear cells, collected before pregnancy. The sequence came from a female donor with multiple sclerosis, enrolled in a pregnancy study. The chain joins TRBV5-1 to TRBJ2-2, with TRBD2 identical over 15 junction bases. CDR3 region: CASSWGLAGGVGELFF. The DNA sequence follows: TGCGCCAGCAGCTGGGGACTAGCGGGAGGCGTCGGGGAGCTGTTTTTT.